This T cell receptor (beta chain) comes out of a study of shared clonotypes between healthy human individuals. The ends were cut back, 8 bases at V and 5 bases at J, with 13 bases in the middle. The CDR3 has 13 residues. Per germline, CDR1 SGHVS and CDR2 FNYEAQ. Profiled with immunoSEQ multiplex PCR; TCRdb holds only in-frame clones, not every one. The table lists some 2.1 million clones, 80% to 95% of them singletons. This clone was found a few times. In the naive CD8 group, cells lacked CD45RO and were positively selected for CCR7, so terminally differentiated effector memory CD45RA+ cells were left out.

The sample comprised naive CD8+ T cells from PBMCs. The chain carries TRBV7-6 and TRBJ2-1, with D possibly TRBD1 on 7 matching bases. The receptor was derived from a man aged 18-30 years in good health. Some clones in this sample may be carry-over from other donors' samples. The CDR3 reads CASGTGEDNEQFF. CDR3 bases: TGTGCCAGCGGTACAGGGGAGGACAATGAGCAGTTCTTC.